Listed below are T cell receptor beta chains from one sample, sequenced in a study of post-analysis software for immune sequencing data. TCRdb itself ran the PCR reads through MiXCR, one entry per CDR3 protein. Found here are fewer than 850,000 distinct CDR3 sequences, around 46% of them singletons; the top ten hold just under 5%. The specimen was blood. The receptors stem from a girl between 5 and 17 years old with multiple sclerosis. Each CDR3 is given with its conserved first and last residue. The order of the fields is V gene, D gene, clone size, J gene, CDR3 DNA, CDR3 protein. A D gene is named only where the DNA matches it firmly. The listing skips clone size in some rows; elsewhere it reads once, few, many or a size class.

TRBV29-1	TRBD1	few	TRBJ2-7	TGCAGCGCAGGGACAGGGACTTACGAGCAGTACTTC	CSAGTGTYEQYF
TRBV7-3	NA	few	TRBJ2-7	TGTGCCAGCAGCTCCGTAACAGTGTCCTACGAGCAGTACTTC	CASSSVTVSYEQYF
TRBV7-8	NA	NA	TRBJ2-7	TGTGCCAGCAGCTTAGCGGTAGCAGACTCCTACGAGCAGTACTTC	CASSLAVADSYEQYF
TRBV20-1	NA	NA	TRBJ2-3	TGCAGTGCTAGACCGACTCGGGGGCTGGATACGCAGTATTTT	CSARPTRGLDTQYF
TRBV7-2	NA	NA	TRBJ2-5	TGTGCCAGCAGCTGGGGGGACAGCCAACAAGAGACCCAGTACTTC	CASSWGDSQQETQYF
TRBV7-9	TRBD1	NA	TRBJ1-2	TGTGCCAGCAGCCTCCGGGACAGGGACATCTATGGCTACACCTTC	CASSLRDRDIYGYTF
TRBV20-1	TRBD1	few	TRBJ2-7	TGCAGTGCTAGAGACGGACAGGCCTACGAGCAGTACTTC	CSARDGQAYEQYF
TRBV28	NA	NA	TRBJ1-2	TGTGCCAGCGGCGCTAACTATGGCTACACCTTC	CASGANYGYTF
TRBV30	NA	NA	TRBJ1-2	TGTGCCTGGACCGCTGGACGGACAGATTGGTATGGCTACACCTTC	CAWTAGRTDWYGYTF
TRBV7-2	TRBD2	NA	TRBJ2-7	TGTGCCAGCAGCCCTTCCCGGGACTACTACGAGCAGTACTTC	CASSPSRDYYEQYF
TRBV6-2/TRBV6-3	TRBD1	NA	TRBJ2-7	TGTGCCAGCAGTTACTCGATCGGCAGGGGGCTTTCCTACGAGCAGTACTTC	CASSYSIGRGLSYEQYF
TRBV27	NA	few	TRBJ1-6	TGTGCCAGCAGTTTAAGTCGGAATTCACCCCTCCACTTT	CASSLSRNSPLHF
TRBV6-1	NA	NA	TRBJ1-1	TGTGCCAGCAGTGTTGATCCGAACACTGAAGCTTTCTTT	CASSVDPNTEAFF
TRBV5-1	NA	NA	TRBJ1-4	TGCGCCAGCAGCGCGGACGCGAGGGGAGGGGACGAAAAACTGTTTTTT	CASSADARGGDEKLFF
TRBV5-6	TRBD1	NA	TRBJ1-1	TGTGCCAGCAGCAGTCGACAGGGGTTGAGGACTGAAGCTTTCTTT	CASSSRQGLRTEAFF
TRBV10-3	TRBD2	few	TRBJ2-5	TGTGCCATCAGTGCTGCTAGCGGGAGCCAAGGGACCCAGTACTTC	CAISAASGSQGTQYF
TRBV6-6	NA	NA	TRBJ2-3	TGTGCCAGCAAGCGGACCAGCACAGATACGCAGTATTTT	CASKRTSTDTQYF
TRBV7-2	NA	few	TRBJ2-4	TGTGCCAGCAGCTTAGCAGGGTACAAAAACATTCAGTACTTC	CASSLAGYKNIQYF
TRBV27	TRBD1	NA	TRBJ2-3	TGTGCCAGCAGTTCAGGGACAGGGCCTAGCACAGATACGCAGTATTTT	CASSSGTGPSTDTQYF
TRBV6-6	NA	NA	TRBJ2-3	TGTGCCAGCAGTTACTCCCTCCTACCATCCGACACAGATACGCAGTATTTT	CASSYSLLPSDTDTQYF
TRBV30	NA	NA	TRBJ2-6	TGTGCCTGGAGTTCGAACTCTGGGGCCAACGTCCTGACTTTC	CAWSSNSGANVLTF
TRBV11-2	TRBD2	NA	TRBJ2-7	TGTGCCAGCAGCTCCCGGGGTCTATCGGGACTAGCGGGAGTAAGGCGTAGCGAGCAGTACTTC	CASSSRGLSGLAGVRRSEQYF
TRBV20-1	TRBD1	few	TRBJ2-3	TGCAGTGCCCCTCGACAGGGATCACCAGATACGCAGTATTTT	CSAPRQGSPDTQYF
TRBV7-9	TRBD1	few	TRBJ2-1	TGTGCCAGCAGCCCCCGGACAGGGGGCGAGTATGAGCAGTTCTTC	CASSPRTGGEYEQFF
TRBV6-1	TRBD2	NA	TRBJ2-1	TGTGCCAGCAGTGAACGACTAGCGGGAGGGGGGGAGCAGTTCTTC	CASSERLAGGGEQFF
TRBV10-3	TRBD2	NA	TRBJ2-7	TGTGCCATCACCGGGACTAGCGGGAGCAAATCCTACGAGCAGTACTTC	CAITGTSGSKSYEQYF
TRBV20-1	NA	NA	TRBJ2-3	TGCAGTGGAAGGAGGGCCGACCAATACGCGCAGTATTTT	CSGRRADQYAQYF
TRBV28	NA	NA	TRBJ2-1	TGTGCCAGCAGTTTCTCTCTGGGGGTCCCCAATGAGCAGTTCTTC	CASSFSLGVPNEQFF
TRBV6-2/TRBV6-3	NA	NA	TRBJ2-5	TGTGCCAGCAGTTACCCGGACCAACAAGAGACCCAGTACTTC	CASSYPDQQETQYF
TRBV12-3/TRBV12-4	TRBD2	NA	TRBJ2-7	TGTGCCAGCAGCCCCCTTGGGACTAGGGTCTACGAGCAGTACTTC	CASSPLGTRVYEQYF
TRBV29-1	TRBD2	NA	TRBJ2-1	TGCAGCGTTGGTGGGCGACTAGCGGGAGCTTGGGAGCAGTTCTTC	CSVGGRLAGAWEQFF
TRBV11-2	NA	NA	TRBJ2-1	TGTGCCAGCAGCGAGCGGGCTCAAGCCCTCAATGAGCAGTTCTTC	CASSERAQALNEQFF
TRBV18	NA	few	TRBJ2-7	TGTGCCAGCTCACCAGGAAAATACGAGCAGTACTTC	CASSPGKYEQYF
TRBV20-1	TRBD2	few	TRBJ2-7	TGCAGTGCTGCCCGGCCTAGCGGGGGTCTAGGCGAGCAGTACTTC	CSAARPSGGLGEQYF
TRBV21-1	NA	NA	TRBJ2-2	TGTGCCAGCAGGAACAGGGGGCAACACACCGGGGAGCTGTTTTTT	CASRNRGQHTGELFF
TRBV29-1	TRBD1	NA	TRBJ2-7	TGCAGCGTCTTACACCGGGACAGGGCCTACGAGCAGTACTTC	CSVLHRDRAYEQYF
TRBV6-5	TRBD2	NA	TRBJ2-5	TGTGCCAGCAGTTACTGGGCTAGCGGGAGTACGAAGACCCAGTACTTC	CASSYWASGSTKTQYF
TRBV5-6	NA	NA	TRBJ2-7	TGTGCCAGCAGCTTGGGGACCTCAGGGGGACTCTACGAGCAGTACTTC	CASSLGTSGGLYEQYF
TRBV12-3/TRBV12-4	NA	NA	TRBJ2-1	TGTGCCAGCAGTTTCGGGGGGCCGGGCAATGAGCAGTTCTTC	CASSFGGPGNEQFF
TRBV11-2	NA	NA	TRBJ2-7	TGTGCCAGCAGCTTAGTAGTCTACGAGCAGTACTTC	CASSLVVYEQYF
TRBV27	TRBD2	few	TRBJ2-7	TGTGCCAGCAGCGCGGGAGAGTTGGACGAGCAGTACTTC	CASSAGELDEQYF
TRBV6-5	NA	few	TRBJ1-1	TGTGCCAGCAGGGACGGCGAGGGCGCTTTCTTT	CASRDGEGAFF
TRBV12-3/TRBV12-4	TRBD2	few	TRBJ2-3	TGTGCCAGTAGACTAGCGGGAGGGCCAACGGATACGCAGTATTTT	CASRLAGGPTDTQYF
TRBV10-3	TRBD2	few	TRBJ2-7	TGTGCCATCGCCGTAGCGGGAGGCTACGAGCAGTACTTC	CAIAVAGGYEQYF
TRBV7-9	NA	NA	TRBJ2-5	TGTGCCAGCAGCTTAGTCGCCCGGGACGGCCAAGAGACCCAGTACTTC	CASSLVARDGQETQYF
TRBV9	TRBD2	NA	TRBJ2-1	TGTGCCAGCAGCCCGATACCCGTTAGCGGGAGGGCCGACAATGAGCAGTTCTTC	CASSPIPVSGRADNEQFF
TRBV3-1	NA	few	TRBJ2-1	TGTGCCAGCAGCCACCTCACTAGGGGCAATGAGCAGTTCTTC	CASSHLTRGNEQFF
TRBV20-1	TRBD2	many	TRBJ2-1	TGCAGTGCTTACCCGACTAGCGGAGGACACAATGAGCAGTTCTTC	CSAYPTSGGHNEQFF
TRBV9	TRBD2	NA	TRBJ2-5	TGTGCCAGCCAGCGGGGCACCCAAGAGACCCAGTACTTC	CASQRGTQETQYF
TRBV20-1	NA	NA	TRBJ2-1	TGCAGTGCTAGAGGGCAGGGAATAGGTAATGAGCAGTTCTTC	CSARGQGIGNEQFF
TRBV7-2	TRBD1	NA	TRBJ1-1	TGTGCCAGCAGCTTCGGGACAGGGTCCCTAGCTTTCTTT	CASSFGTGSLAFF
TRBV7-3	NA	NA	TRBJ2-5	TGTGCCAGCAGCCCAGAGGGGCGGGATTCAGAGACCCAGTACTTC	CASSPEGRDSETQYF
TRBV9	TRBD1	few	TRBJ1-6	TGTGCCAGCAGCGCCCGACAGGGTGGGGATTCACCCCTCCACTTT	CASSARQGGDSPLHF
TRBV5-1	NA	few	TRBJ2-5	TGTGCCAGCAGCCCGGCCCTAACCCAAGAGACCCAGTACTTC	CASSPALTQETQYF
TRBV12-3/TRBV12-4	NA	NA	TRBJ2-7	TGTGCCAGCAGTCCCGCCTGGGACGAGCAGTACTTC	CASSPAWDEQYF